This T cell receptor beta chain was observed in a study of T cells expressing NK-cell markers. CDR3 length: 16 amino acids. CDR1 and CDR2 (germline): SGHKS, YYEKEE (reference sequence). Following a re-call of the 5' RACE reads, TCRdb has one entry per CDR3 protein and lacks DNA. The sample features 200,000 to 300,000 distinct CDR3 sequences, with roughly 4.2% in its top ten. V and J are TRBV5-5 and TRBJ2-2; with no DNA, the TCRdb D assignment of TRBD1 cannot be verified. This sequence originates from a woman aged 18 to 75 in good health. The sample consisted of blood T cells: a sorted CD56 or NKG2C T cell subset, CD4+ or CD8+ T cells, or bulk PBMC T cells (not recorded which). CDR3 in amino acids: CASSTADRADPGELFF.